This passage covers 18 T cell receptor beta chains from one sample sequenced in a study of PD-1 blockade in mismatch repair-deficient tumors. Libraries were prepared by immunoSEQ multiplex PCR; TCRdb keeps only in-frame clonotypes and omits some of them. The sample records about 21,000 clones, about four fifths being singletons. Sample: peripheral blood, taken 2 weeks after starting pembrolizumab. These receptors all stem from an adult with mismatch repair-deficient cancer.

V usage is TRBV28 and J usage is TRBJ1-4; TRBD1 matches 9 bases. The CDR3 extends over 10 amino acids. V was pared by 8 bases and J by 14 bases, with 3 bases of the junction left unmatched. The germline V gene encodes CDR1 MDHEN and CDR2 SYDVKM. CDR3 loop: CASGGQGLFF. CDR3 nucleotides: TGTGCCAGCGGCGGACAGGGGCTGTTTTTT.

The rearrangement joins TRBV28 to TRBJ2-6; D possibly corresponds to TRBD1 (6 bases). The CDR3 contains 17 residues. Germline V gene lookup returns CDR1 MDHEN and CDR2 SYDVKM. V lost 5 bases and J 2 bases, leaving 16 bases between the germline ends. DNA of the CDR3: TGTGCCAGCAGTGAGGACAGTGATAGCCCTGGGGCCAACGTCCTGACTTTC. It codes for CASSEDSDSPGANVLTF. Supplemented by reference TRBV28 and TRBJ2-6, the full variable domain reads DVKVTQSSRYLVKRTGEKVFLECVQDMDHENMFWYRQDPGLGLRLIYFSYDVKMKEKGDIPEGYSVSREKKERFSLILESASTNQTSMYLCASSEDSDSPGANVLTFGAGSRLTVL.

This clone has just one count. V is TRBV6-1 and J is TRBJ2-5; 7 bases are a match to TRBD2. Unmatched junction bases numbered 5, after V lost 3 bases and J lost 4 bases. The CDR3 extends over 14 amino acids. Germline CDR1 reads MNHNS; CDR2 reads SASEGT. Here the CDR3 reads CASSEGGSVETQYF. In nucleotides, the CDR3 is TGTGCCAGCAGTGAGGGGGGGTCGGTAGAGACCCAGTACTTC.

The J gene is TRBJ2-3, the V gene TRBV29-1; D is possibly TRBD2 (7 bases). Germline-derived CDR1 and CDR2 are SQVTM and ANQGSEA. Trimming cost V 5 bases and J 1 base, with 19 bases left between them. There are 16 residues in the CDR3. CDR3 DNA sequence: TGCAGCGTTTTCAAAGGGGGGGCAACTCGCACAGATACGCAGTATTTT. Encoded protein: CSVFKGGATRTDTQYF.

This clone appeared a few times. Compared with germline, one end of the junction differs, possibly owing to a read error. The V gene is TRBV27, the J gene TRBJ2-2, with D tentatively TRBD2 (7 bases). Germline V gene data show CDR1 as MNHEY and CDR2 as SMNVEV (reference sequence). This CDR3 has 15 amino acids. The CDR3 DNA follows: TGTGCCAGCAGTTTGTGGGCGGGAGCTTCAGGGGTGCTGTTTTTT. The encoded protein is CASSLWAGASGVLFF.

The chain has TRBV27 and TRBJ2-4; D not certain. The CDR3 extends over 16 amino acids. The ends were cut back, 0 bases at V and 0 bases at J, with 9 bases in the middle. CDR1 MNHEY and CDR2 SMNVEV come from the germline V gene (reference sequence). This CDR3 reads CASSLSYVLAKNIQYF. The DNA for the CDR3 is TGTGCCAGCAGTTTATCTTACGTGCTAGCCAAAAACATTCAGTACTTC.

The chain employs TRBV11-2 and TRBJ2-2, with TRBD2 identical over 11 bases. The CDR3 spans 18 residues. With 6 bases clipped from V and 6 bases from J, the junction kept 15 bases outside the gene matches. Germline loops: CDR1 SGHAT, CDR2 FQNNGV. CDR3 loop: CASRNTIRLAGFSGELFF. CDR3 nucleotide sequence: TGTGCCAGCAGAAATACAATAAGACTAGCGGGATTCTCCGGGGAGCTGTTTTTT.

This rearrangement joins TRBV6-1 to TRBJ2-5, with TRBD1 matching 11 bases. This CDR3 has 14 amino acids. The V gene end was trimmed by 6 bases and the J gene end by 1 base; junction bases not matched to a gene: 1. CDR1 is MNHNS, CDR2 SASEGT, per germline. This CDR3 is CASSGTGGQETQYF. CDR3 sequence (DNA): TGTGCCAGCAGCGGGACAGGGGGCCAAGAGACCCAGTACTTC.

The gene calls are TRBV4-2 and TRBJ1-5, with D tentatively TRBD1 (6 bases). This CDR3 spans 17 amino acids. V was pared by 0 bases and J by 7 bases, with 19 bases between. Germline V lookup: CDR1 LGHNA, CDR2 YNFKEQ. The CDR3 nucleotides are TGTGCCAGCAGCCAAGAAGAAGGGGGGCAGGGTGGACAGCCCCAGCATTTT. Translated: CASSQEEGGQGGQPQHF.

The chain is built from TRBV7-2 and TRBJ2-5, with D maybe TRBD1 (5 bases). V lost 8 bases, J lost 8 bases, and 18 bases lay in between. The germline V gene has CDR1 SGHTA and CDR2 FQGNSA. The CDR3 extends over 13 amino acids. The CDR3: CASYPAGSPTQYF. The CDR3 nucleotides read TGTGCCAGCTACCCGGCAGGGTCACCTACCCAGTACTTC. The full variable domain, with the rest looked up from reference TRBV7-2 and TRBJ2-5, is GAGVSQSPSNKVTEKGKDVELRCDPISGHTALYWYRQSLGQGLEFLIYFQGNSAPDKSGLPSDRFSAERTGGSVSTLTIQRTQQEDSAVYLCASYPAGSPTQYFGPGTRLLVL.

The chain recombines TRBV4-1 with TRBJ2-7, with TRBD2 matching over 7 bases. The V segment lost 1 base and the J segment 4 bases; nucleotides outside the gene matches: 10. Germline V gives CDR1 MGHRA, CDR2 YSYEKL. This CDR3 spans 16 amino acids. The CDR3 here is CASSQGGSGAGYEQYF. The CDR3 region has the DNA TGCGCCAGCAGCCAAGGGGGATCGGGAGCGGGGTACGAGCAGTACTTC.

The J gene is TRBJ2-1, the V gene TRBV7-6, with no clear D. The CDR3 loop spans 13 amino acids. Per germline, CDR1 SGHVS and CDR2 FNYEAQ. Trimming stripped 2 bases from V and 7 bases from J, with 9 bases between. In DNA form, the CDR3 reads TGTGCCAGCAGCTTAAGTTTGCATAATGAGCAGTTCTTC. Its translation is CASSLSLHNEQFF.

J is TRBJ1-4 and V is TRBV9; 8 nucleotides match TRBD1. Germline values: CDR1 SGDLS, CDR2 YYNGEE. V shed 0 bases and J 6 bases; nucleotides not matched to a gene: 4. The CDR3 extends over 15 amino acids. CDR3 nucleotide sequence: TGTGCCAGCAGCGTAGGAACAGGGGGTCATGAAAAACTGTTTTTT. Translation: CASSVGTGGHEKLFF.

This sequence joins TRBV25-1 and TRBJ2-2; 8 bases match TRBD2. Germline V gene sequence: CDR1 MGHDK, CDR2 SYGVNS. The V and J ends lost 5 bases and 3 bases, in that order; junction bases with no gene match: 8. The CDR3 totals 16 residues. DNA for the CDR3: TGTGCCAGCAGTTCTGAGCGGGAGATCGACACCGGGGAGCTGTTTTTT. It is translated as CASSSEREIDTGELFF.

The chain links TRBV6-5 to TRBJ1-5, with unresolved D. V was pared by 8 bases and J by 6 bases, with 8 bases between. This CDR3 is 11 amino acids long. Germline CDR1 is MNHEY and CDR2 is SVGAGI. DNA for the CDR3: TGTGCCAGCGGAATATCTCAGCCCCAGCATTTT. Translated: CASGISQPQHF.

CDR3 protein: CASGRRGLRELFF. Written as DNA, the CDR3 is TGTGCCAGTGGGAGAAGGGGGCTTCGGGAGCTGTTTTTT. V is TRBV19 and J is TRBJ2-2, with 7 bases matching TRBD1. Looked up from germline, CDR1 is LNHDA and CDR2 is SQIVND (reference sequence). V dropped 8 bases and J dropped 9; count of bases not matched to a gene: 9. The CDR3 sequence is 13 residues long.

The chain combines TRBV11-2 with TRBJ2-1; D perhaps matches TRBD2 (5 bases). V was trimmed by 6 bases and J by 4 bases, leaving 10 bases between them. The germline V gene has CDR1 SGHAT and CDR2 FQNNGV. CDR3 length: 13 residues. The CDR3 loop is CASRGTGYNEQFF. The CDR3 DNA reads as TGTGCCAGCAGGGGCACGGGGTACAATGAGCAGTTCTTC.

The rearrangement uses TRBV7-9 and TRBJ2-2; TRBD1 matches 8 bases. The V gene's germline CDR1 is SEHNR and CDR2 FQNEAQ (reference sequence). V lost 0 bases and J lost 1; bases outside the gene matches: 1. CDR3 size: 16 residues. This CDR3 reads CASSLARGLNTGELFF. The CDR3 coding sequence is TGTGCCAGCAGCTTAGCCAGGGGGCTGAACACCGGGGAGCTGTTTTTT. Supplemented by reference TRBV7-9 and TRBJ2-2, the full variable domain reads DTGVSQNPRHKITKRGQNVTFRCDPISEHNRLYWYRQTLGQGPEFLTYFQNEAQLEKSRLLSDRFSAERPKGSFSTLEIQRTEQGDSAMYLCASSLARGLNTGELFFGEGSRLTVL.